Listed here are 28 T cell receptor beta chains from one sample, sequenced in a study of cytomegalovirus exposure and HLA in healthy donors. The repertoire was sequenced with immunoSEQ multiplex PCR; TCRdb's copy has only in-frame clones and lacks some. The repertoire has about 120,000 clones, 75% to 90% of them found once; the top ten carry approximately 2%. The specimen was PBMCs. Source of these receptors: a young woman in good health and CMV-seronegative.

The V and J genes are TRBV4-1 and TRBJ2-5; 12 nucleotides align to TRBD1. CDR3 size: 16 residues. The junction had 8 bases not matched to a gene; V was cut back by 4 bases and J by 5 bases. Germline CDR1 and CDR2: MGHRA and YSYEKL. CDR3 nucleotides: TGCGCCAGCAGCCCGGGGGACAGGGGGCGTTGGGAGACCCAGTACTTC. It is translated as CASSPGDRGRWETQYF.

The chain recombines TRBV5-6 with TRBJ2-4, with no clear D. CDR1 and CDR2 (germline): SGHDT, YYEEEE. The CDR3 is 13 residues long. Trimming shortened V by 4 bases and J by 0 bases, and 5 bases separated the two germline ends. Written as DNA, the CDR3 is TGTGCCAGCAGCAGAGTAGCCAAAAACATTCAGTACTTC. This translates into CASSRVAKNIQYF.

The chain is built from TRBV2 and TRBJ2-7, with D uncertain. This CDR3 contains 14 residues. Germline CDR1 is SNHLY and CDR2 is FYNNEI. The CDR3 region is CATSKTVGPYEQYF. CDR3 DNA: TGTGCTACCAGCAAGACTGTCGGCCCCTACGAGCAGTACTTC.

The rearrangement joins TRBV7-9 to TRBJ2-7, with D possibly matching TRBD1 (7 bases). Germline values: CDR1 SEHNR, CDR2 FQNEAQ (reference sequence). V was shortened by 2 bases and J by 0 bases, with 20 bases between the two germline ends. CDR3 size: 18 residues. In DNA form, the CDR3 reads TGTGCCAGCAGCTTAACTACAGCAGGGGGGCCTAGCTCCTACGAGCAGTACTTC. Its protein is CASSLTTAGGPSSYEQYF.

In nucleotides, the CDR3 is TGTGCCTGCCCATCTAGCGGGAGGGGGGATACGCAGTATTTT. It is translated as CACPSSGRGDTQYF. The chain couples TRBV30 to TRBJ2-3, with 12 bases lining up with TRBD2. Trimming at V came to 6 bases and at J to 6 bases, leaving 7 bases not matched to a gene. The CDR3 is 14 amino acids. Germline V gene lookup returns CDR1 GTSNPN and CDR2 SVGIG (reference sequence).

The chain has TRBV27 and TRBJ1-5; 9 bases align to TRBD1. The V segment lost 6 bases and the J segment 4 bases; nucleotides outside the gene matches: 7. The germline CDR1 and CDR2 sequences are MNHEY and SMNVEV (reference sequence). CDR3 size: 15 residues. The CDR3 bases are TGTGCCAGCAGGAAACAGGGGGCCGGGAATCAGCCCCAGCATTTT. Protein product: CASRKQGAGNQPQHF.

The rearrangement joins TRBV5-1 to TRBJ1-2; D call uncertain. The CDR3 totals 12 residues. Germline lookup yields CDR1 SGHRS and CDR2 YFSETQ. Trimming cost V 0 bases and J 5 bases, with 5 bases left between them. The DNA of the CDR3 is TGCGCCAGCAGCTTGGGAGGGTATGGCTACACCTTC. It yields the protein CASSLGGYGYTF.

Only one count was recorded for this clone. The chain links TRBV19 to TRBJ2-7; perhaps TRBD1 as D (6 bases). With 3 bases removed from V and 8 bases from J, the gap between germline ends came to 11 bases. The CDR3 runs to 12 residues. Germline V CDR1 and CDR2: LNHDA, SQIVND (reference sequence). The CDR3 DNA reads as TGTGCCAGTAGTATGCAGGGGACCCAGCAGTACTTC. Translation: CASSMQGTQQYF.

This clone was picked up a small number of times. The rearrangement uses TRBV6-4 and TRBJ2-1; 9 bases are a match to TRBD2. V was pared by 0 bases and J by 5 bases, with 2 bases of the junction left unmatched. The CDR3 runs to 15 residues. CDR1 is MRHNA and CDR2 is SNTAGT in the germline V gene. The CDR3 loop reads CASSDSSGSHNEQFF. The CDR3 DNA reads TGTGCCAGCAGTGACTCTAGCGGGAGCCACAATGAGCAGTTCTTC.

J is TRBJ1-4 and V is TRBV4-1; the match to TRBD1 covers 10 bases. V lost 3 bases, J lost 8 bases, and 3 bases stayed unmatched. The CDR3 totals 14 residues. Germline CDR1 and CDR2: MGHRA and YSYEKL. This CDR3 reads CASSQDRGREKLFF. For the CDR3, the DNA is TGCGCCAGCAGCCAGGACAGGGGGAGAGAAAAACTGTTTTTT.

There are a few counts of this clone. This chain uses TRBV6-5 with TRBJ1-1; tentative D call: TRBD1 (5 bases). The CDR3 is made up of 13 amino acids. From germline, CDR1 is MNHEY and CDR2 SVGAGI. The CDR3 DNA reads as TGTGCATCGTCCGGGGGGACGGGGATTGAAGCTTTCTTT. Translated: CASSGGTGIEAFF.

The rearrangement uses TRBV9 and TRBJ2-1; D unclear. The CDR3 is made up of 13 amino acids. CDR1 and CDR2 (germline): SGDLS, YYNGEE. The ends were cut back, 3 bases at V and 7 bases at J, with 11 bases in the middle. The CDR3 sequence: CASSGVVENEQFF. CDR3 coding DNA: TGTGCCAGCAGCGGAGTAGTAGAAAATGAGCAGTTCTTC.

This chain connects TRBV5-1 to TRBJ1-2; D call uncertain. Germline CDR1 and CDR2: SGHRS and YFSETQ. The CDR3 is 14 residues long. V was clipped by 2 bases and J by 8 bases, with 16 bases between them. The chain's CDR3 is CASSFTGSLSGYTF. As DNA, the CDR3 is TGCGCCAGCAGCTTTACCGGGAGTCTATCAGGCTACACCTTC.

V and J are TRBV5-4 and TRBJ2-7, with a tentative D call TRBD2 (7 bases). Germline V gene data show CDR1 as SGHNT and CDR2 as YYREEE (reference sequence). The CDR3 is made up of 16 amino acids. V dropped 6 bases and J dropped 0 bases, with 19 bases sitting between them. The CDR3 protein is CASIPGEGGDSYEQYF. As DNA, the CDR3 is TGTGCCAGCATCCCAGGGGAGGGAGGGGACTCCTACGAGCAGTACTTC.

By sample fraction, this clone is medium-sized. V gene TRBV5-6 combines with J gene TRBJ2-1; the D gene is possibly TRBD2 (5 bases). The CDR3 is made up of 15 amino acids. Deletions cut 4 bases from V and 5 bases from J, with 16 bases between. CDR1 and CDR2 from the germline V gene are SGHDT and YYEEEE. CDR3 in DNA: TGTGCCAGCAGCCGGGGAGATAGTGGGAACAATGAGCAGTTCTTC. Translated, it gives CASSRGDSGNNEQFF.

This clone showed up just once. This sequence joins TRBV19 and TRBJ1-1; perhaps TRBD1 as D (5 bases). V gave up 3 bases and J gave up 7 bases, with 12 bases separating them. This CDR3 comprises 13 residues. Germline V gene sequence: CDR1 LNHDA, CDR2 SQIVND (reference sequence). The CDR3 nucleotides read TGTGCCAGTAGTATCCCAGGGTGGGGTGAAGCTTTCTTT. This gives the protein CASSIPGWGEAFF.

The V gene is TRBV18, the J gene TRBJ2-5, with TRBD1 identical over 9 bases. The V and J ends lost 4 bases and 2 bases, in that order; junction bases with no gene match: 5. Per the germline V gene, CDR1 is KGHSH and CDR2 is LQKENI. This CDR3 spans 15 amino acids. As DNA, the CDR3 is TGTGCCAGCTCACTTTCCGGGACAGGGCAAGAGACCCAGTACTTC. Translated: CASSLSGTGQETQYF.

The chain combines TRBV5-8 with TRBJ2-4, with a possible D match to TRBD1 (5 bases). Germline CDR1 and CDR2: SGHTS and YDEGEE. Trimming removed 4 bases from V and 4 bases from J, with 9 bases in between. The CDR3 contains 13 residues. CDR3 DNA: TGTGCCAGCAGCCTCGACAGAAAAAACATTCAGTACTTC. Translated: CASSLDRKNIQYF.

This sequence joins TRBV20-1 and TRBJ2-1; D is ambiguous. This CDR3 region has 11 residues. V was trimmed by 6 bases and J by 5 bases, leaving 8 bases between them. Germline V CDR1 and CDR2: DFQATT, SNEGSKA (reference sequence). The CDR3 region has the DNA TGCAGTGCCGCTAGAAACAATGAGCAGTTCTTC. Protein product: CSAARNNEQFF.

The chain uses TRBV23-1 and TRBJ1-4; 10 bases fit TRBD1. TRBV23-1 is recorded as an ORF, its role being uncertain. This CDR3 spans 18 amino acids. V shed 6 bases, J shed 1 base, and the junction held 11 bases outside the gene matches. The CDR3 coding sequence is TGCGCCAGCAGCCAAGGACAGGGGGAAGTTCAAACTAATGAAAAACTGTTTTTT. Its protein is CASSQGQGEVQTNEKLFF.

About this clone: In the same sample, other DNA sequences code for this CDR3. The rearrangement uses TRBV7-2 and TRBJ2-7, with 8 positions matching TRBD2. This CDR3 contains 14 residues. The V gene's germline CDR1 is SGHTA and CDR2 FQGNSA. V lost 3 bases to trimming and J lost 4 bases; unmatched junction nucleotides: 5. CDR3 protein: CASSFSGSSYEQYF. The CDR3 DNA reads TGTGCCAGCAGCTTCAGCGGGAGTAGTTACGAGCAGTACTTC.

In DNA, the CDR3 is TGTGCCAGCAGCGGGTTGGGGAGGGGTGCCTACAATGAGCAGTTCTTC. It encodes CASSGLGRGAYNEQFF. The chain is built from TRBV7-9 and TRBJ2-1, with TRBD2 matching 7 bases. V shed 5 bases, J shed 2 bases, and the junction held 9 bases outside the gene matches. This CDR3 comprises 16 residues. Germline CDR1 SEHNR, CDR2 FQNEAQ (reference sequence).

The chain combines TRBV5-1 with TRBJ2-7; D ambiguous. Trimming removed 4 bases from V and 0 bases from J, with 8 bases in between. The germline V gene encodes CDR1 SGHRS and CDR2 YFSETQ. The CDR3 totals 13 residues. The CDR3 bases are TGCGCCAGCAGCGTCCATAGCTCCTACGAGCAGTACTTC. Amino acids: CASSVHSSYEQYF. Full variable domain (outside the CDR3, taken from reference TRBV5-1 and TRBJ2-7): KAGVTQTPRYLIKTRGQQVTLSCSPISGHRSVSWYQQTPGQGLQFLFEYFSETQRNKGNFPGRFSGRQFSNSRSEMNVSTLELGDSALYLCASSVHSSYEQYFGPGTRLTVT.

This rearrangement joins TRBV25-1 to TRBJ2-7, with 12 bases that match TRBD2. This CDR3 has 13 residues. V dropped 7 bases and J dropped 3; count of bases not matched to a gene: 1. The germline V gene has CDR1 MGHDK and CDR2 SYGVNS. CDR3 sequence: CASTGLAGYEQYF. The CDR3 bases are TGTGCCAGCACGGGACTAGCGGGCTACGAGCAGTACTTC.

This chain joins TRBV27 and TRBJ1-1, with a weak D call TRBD1 (6 bases). V gave up 6 bases and J gave up 6 bases, with 8 bases separating them. The CDR3 runs to 11 residues. Germline V gene sequence: CDR1 MNHEY, CDR2 SMNVEV (reference sequence). CDR3 amino acids: CASRGAAEAFF. CDR3 coding DNA: TGTGCCAGCAGGGGGGCAGCTGAAGCTTTCTTT.

Comment on this clone: Its ends do not fully match the called genes, so a read error is possible. The chain carries TRBV7-7 and TRBJ2-3, with TRBD2 as a possible D gene (5 bases). Germline values: CDR1 SSHAT, CDR2 FNYEAQ (reference sequence). The CDR3 is made up of 15 amino acids. The CDR3 sequence is CASSLIEGFADTQYF. The CDR3 nucleotides are TGTGCTAGCAGCTTAATTGAGGGCTTTGCAGATACGCAGTATTTT.

As to this clone: No conserved phenylalanine or tryptophan ends this CDR3, so it is likely a read error. The DNA is omitted, as the CDR3 cannot be located on it reliably, and the CDR3 follows TCRdb's listing. The chain combines TRBV19 with TRBJ2-7; TRBD2 is the table's D call, not checked against the DNA. Germline CDR1 is LNHDA and CDR2 is SQIVND (reference sequence). The CDR3 totals 11 residues, both ends included. Here the CDR3 reads CASSSPTTALR.

The chain carries TRBV11-2 and TRBJ2-2, with a tentative D call TRBD2 (6 bases). This CDR3 comprises 15 residues. The germline gives CDR1 SGHAT, CDR2 FQNNGV. Between the trimmed V and J ends, which lost 2 bases and 7 bases, there was a span of 14 bases. The CDR3 DNA is TGTGCCAGCAGCTTAACGGGAGTTCAGGTCGGGGAGCTGTTTTTT. Encoded protein: CASSLTGVQVGELFF.